These 9 T cell receptor beta chains were sequenced from one sample in a study of T cells after yellow fever vaccination (dated 2019 in TCRdb). The sample's treatment or condition, from its label and the paper: live attenuated yellow fever vaccine strain. Library method: 5' RACE. The sample was run on an Illumina HiSeq 2500. TCRdb's own reprocessing of the public reads used fastp at Q25 and MiXCR and kept productive beta chains. Identical CDR3 proteins give one entry, which carries the most common genes and DNA. The sample yields 450,000 to 550,000 distinct CDR3 sequences; 21% were counted once. Clones ranked in the top ten supply about 16% of the sample. This specimen was PBMCs, taken approximately 20 days after the first yellow fever vaccination. Receptors were obtained from a man younger than 35 who received the YFV17D yellow fever vaccine.

This clonotype has more than one count but fewer than ten. The gene calls are TRBV15 and TRBJ2-7, with a possible D match to TRBD1 (5 bases). This CDR3 is built from 14 residues. CDR1 and CDR2 from the germline V gene are LNHNV and YYDKDF (reference sequence). V dropped 0 bases and J dropped 3 bases, with 9 bases sitting between them. The CDR3 nucleotides read TGTGCCACCAGCAGAGAGGGGCTGAACTACGAGCAGTACTTC. This gives the protein CATSREGLNYEQYF.

The chain links TRBV12-3 or TRBV12-4 to TRBJ1-1; TRBD1 is a possible D gene (5 bases). This CDR3 is 15 amino acids long. Trimming took off 4 bases at V and 0 bases at J, with 12 bases between the two ends. CDR3 in amino acids: CASSYSAGLNTEAFF. The CDR3 nucleotides read TGTGCCAGCAGTTATTCGGCAGGGTTGAACACTGAAGCTTTCTTT.

This clonotype occurred a few times. The rearrangement joins TRBV28 to TRBJ2-4, with TRBD2 as a possible D gene (7 bases). CDR3 length equals 15 residues. Germline V gene lookup returns CDR1 MDHEN and CDR2 SYDVKM. V lost 4 bases and J 3 bases, leaving 13 bases between the germline ends. Written as DNA, the CDR3 is TGTGCCAGCAGTTCAGGAGGGGGGGGCAAAAACATTCAGTACTTC. It yields the protein CASSSGGGGKNIQYF.

This clonotype was seen a few times. CDR3 coding DNA: TGTGCCAGCTCCCCTTCGCGGGGGGGCCGAGAGACCCAGTACTTC. Its translation is CASSPSRGGRETQYF. The chain is built from TRBV7-8 and TRBJ2-5, with TRBD2 identical over 9 bases. There are 15 residues in the CDR3. V lost 8 bases, J lost 4 bases, and 11 bases stayed unmatched. CDR1 SGHVS and CDR2 FQNEAQ come from the germline V gene. Full variable domain (outside the CDR3, taken from reference TRBV7-8 and TRBJ2-5): GAGVSQSPRYKVAKRGQDVALRCDPISGHVSLFWYQQALGQGPEFLTYFQNEAQLDKSGLPSDRFFAERPEGSVSTLKIQRTQQEDSAVYLCASSPSRGGRETQYFGPGTRLLVL.

This clonotype was seen a few times. The CDR3: CASTSEGVSADTQYF. Written as DNA, the CDR3 is TGTGCCAGCACCTCTGAGGGGGTTAGCGCAGATACGCAGTATTTT. This chain links TRBV7-6 with TRBJ2-3; possible D gene TRBD1, 6 bases. This CDR3 is 15 amino acids long. V was trimmed by 7 bases and J by 4 bases, leaving 18 bases between them. CDR1 is SGHVS and CDR2 is FNYEAQ in the germline V gene. Looking up the rest from reference TRBV7-6 and TRBJ2-3 gives the full variable domain: GAGVSQSPRYKVTKRGQDVALRCDPISGHVSLYWYRQALGQGPEFLTYFNYEAQQDKSGLPNDRFSAERPEGSISTLTIQRTEQRDSAMYRCASTSEGVSADTQYFGPGTRLTVL.

Regarding this clonotype: Possible read error: a much larger clone is one base away. The genes are TRBV9 and TRBJ2-3; 8 bases align to TRBD1. Per germline, CDR1 SGDLS and CDR2 YYNGEE. The CDR3 runs to 14 residues. The CDR3 protein is CTSSEDRDTDTQYF. CDR3 coding DNA: TGTACCAGCAGCGAGGACAGGGACACAGATACGCAGTATTTT.

The V and J genes are TRBV6-1 and TRBJ2-5; D unresolved. Germline V CDR1 and CDR2: MNHNS, SASEGT. The ends were cut back, 7 bases at V and 5 bases at J, with 14 bases in the middle. The CDR3 extends over 13 amino acids. CDR3 DNA: TGTGCCAGCATGGGCCCTTATCGGGAGACCCAGTACTTC. Translating it yields CASMGPYRETQYF.

V and J are TRBV6-5 and TRBJ2-5; D call uncertain. The germline V gene has CDR1 MNHEY and CDR2 SVGAGI. The V end was cut by 0 bases, the J end by 7 bases, with 15 bases between. The CDR3 has 15 residues. The CDR3 sequence: CASSYSNQAASTQYF. As DNA, the CDR3 is TGTGCCAGCAGTTACTCGAACCAGGCCGCATCGACCCAGTACTTC.

This clonotype occurred a few times. J is TRBJ2-3 and V is TRBV29-1; the match to TRBD1 covers 7 bases. In germline, CDR1 is SQVTM, CDR2 ANQGSEA. The CDR3 runs to 12 residues. V gave up 6 bases and J gave up 4 bases; unmatched junction bases: 4. CDR3 residues: CSVTGWADTQYF. The CDR3 nucleotides are TGCAGCGTGACAGGGTGGGCAGATACGCAGTATTTT.